A selection of T cell receptor beta chains follows, all from one sample in a study of T cell changes during pregnancy in multiple sclerosis. The assay was immunoSEQ multiplex PCR, and TCRdb's table has in-frame clones only and misses some. Of 35,000 to 45,000 clones listed, 90% are singletons. The material was peripheral blood, obtained in the second trimester of pregnancy. These receptors were taken from a female donor in good health, enrolled as a control in a pregnancy study. CDR3s include the opening cysteine and the closing phenylalanine or tryptophan. A D gene is named only where the DNA matches it firmly. Expanded clones are given a class, and other clones once, few, many or no size at all.

V: TRBV27
J: TRBJ2-7
D: TRBD1
size: .
CDR3: CASRGTGAYEQYF
DNA: TGTGCCAGCAGAGGGACAGGGGCCTACGAGCAGTACTTC

V: TRBV4-1
J: TRBJ1-1
D: .
size: .
CDR3: CASSPVAPLEDTEAFF
DNA: TGCGCCAGCAGCCCGGTGGCCCCTCTGGAGGACACTGAAGCTTTCTTT

V: TRBV7-6
J: TRBJ2-5
D: TRBD2
size: .
CDR3: CASSYDTSGSETQYF
DNA: TGTGCCAGCAGCTATGATACTAGCGGGAGTGAGACCCAGTACTTC

V: TRBV6-6
J: TRBJ1-1
D: TRBD1
size: .
CDR3: CASNDRELSEAFF
DNA: TGTGCCAGCAATGACAGGGAGTTGTCTGAAGCTTTCTTT

V: TRBV5-1
J: TRBJ2-4
D: TRBD1
size: .
CDR3: CASSLWGQENIQYF
DNA: TGCGCCAGCAGCTTGTGGGGACAGGAGAACATTCAGTACTTC

V: TRBV27
J: TRBJ1-2
D: TRBD1
size: .
CDR3: CASSLSGTGARVDTF
DNA: TGTGCCAGCAGTTTATCCGGGACAGGGGCTCGTGTCGACACCTTC

V: TRBV6-5
J: TRBJ1-1
D: .
size: .
CDR3: CASTWTPMNTEAFF
DNA: TGTGCCAGCACTTGGACACCTATGAACACTGAAGCTTTCTTT

V: TRBV5-4
J: TRBJ2-5
D: .
size: .
CDR3: CASSLLKGGQETQYF
DNA: TGTGCCAGCAGCTTACTTAAGGGAGGCCAAGAGACCCAGTACTTC

V: TRBV7-8
J: TRBJ1-2
D: .
size: .
CDR3: CASSLDSGYTF
DNA: TGTGCCAGCAGCTTAGACTCTGGCTACACCTTC

V: TRBV4-3
J: TRBJ1-6
D: TRBD1
size: .
CDR3: CASSQDGQAVGSPLHF
DNA: TGCGCCAGCAGCCAAGATGGACAGGCGGTGGGTTCACCCCTCCACTTT

V: TRBV11-3
J: TRBJ1-1
D: TRBD1
size: once
CDR3: CASSQGTAEAFF
DNA: TGTGCCAGCAGCCAAGGGACAGCTGAAGCTTTCTTT

V: TRBV5-1
J: TRBJ2-6
D: .
size: .
CDR3: CASSLGRGLSSGANVLTF
DNA: TGCGCCAGCAGCTTGGGTAGAGGCTTGAGCTCTGGGGCCAACGTCCTGACTTTC

V: TRBV5-5
J: TRBJ1-4
D: TRBD1
size: .
CDR3: CASSQEGDRVLGKLFF
DNA: TGTGCCAGCAGCCAAGAGGGTGACAGGGTCCTTGGGAAACTGTTTTTT

V: TRBV7-2
J: TRBJ1-2
D: .
size: .
CDR3: CASSLDAGLSYGYTF
DNA: TGTGCCAGCAGCTTAGATGCAGGGCTGAGCTATGGCTACACCTTC

V: TRBV19
J: TRBJ1-4
D: TRBD1
size: .
CDR3: CASTRQPGGNEKLFF
DNA: TGTGCCAGTACTAGACAGCCAGGGGGAAATGAAAAACTGTTTTTT

V: TRBV4-2
J: TRBJ2-1
D: TRBD1
size: .
CDR3: CASSQDEGARANNEQFF
DNA: TGTGCCAGCAGCCAAGACGAGGGGGCGCGGGCAAACAATGAGCAGTTCTTC

V: TRBV19
J: TRBJ1-6
D: .
size: .
CDR3: CASSTLGLNSPLHF
DNA: TGTGCCAGTAGTACACTTGGACTGAATTCACCCCTCCACTTT

V: TRBV27
J: TRBJ2-7
D: .
size: .
CDR3: CASSTTGHTYEQYF
DNA: TGTGCCAGCAGTACCACGGGACACACCTACGAGCAGTACTTC

V: TRBV7-6
J: TRBJ2-1
D: TRBD1
size: .
CDR3: CASSPSRGQGEQFF
DNA: TGTGCCAGCAGCCCCTCCAGGGGGCAGGGTGAGCAGTTCTTC

V: TRBV4-1
J: TRBJ2-7
D: .
size: .
CDR3: CASSQDQGSSEPNEQYF
DNA: TGCGCCAGCAGCCAAGATCAAGGCTCTAGCGAACCCAACGAGCAGTACTTC

V: TRBV6-6
J: TRBJ1-5
D: .
size: .
CDR3: CASSYSRHLGQPQHF
DNA: TGTGCCAGCAGTTACTCGCGGCATTTGGGTCAGCCCCAGCATTTT

V: TRBV5-1
J: TRBJ1-5
D: TRBD1
size: .
CDR3: CASRPTGGNQPQHF
DNA: TGCGCCAGCAGGCCGACAGGGGGCAATCAGCCCCAGCATTTT

V: TRBV7-2
J: TRBJ1-2
D: .
size: few
CDR3: CASSRQGNYGYTF
DNA: TGTGCCAGCAGTCGTCAGGGTAACTATGGCTACACCTTC

V: TRBV7-6
J: TRBJ1-5
D: .
size: .
CDR3: CASSAAGSGGQPQHF
DNA: TGTGCCAGCAGCGCCGCCGGGAGCGGAGGTCAGCCCCAGCATTTT